This T cell receptor beta chain was profiled in a study of CXCR3-negative and CXCR3-positive naive CD8 T cells. The method, 5' RACE with UMI labels, was used to prepare the TRB cDNA libraries. TCRdb reprocessed the 5' RACE reads and keeps a single row for each CDR3 protein, giving no DNA. The sample table includes 50,000 to 65,000 distinct CDR3 sequences. CDR3 size: 15 residues. Looked up from germline, CDR1 is SQVTM and CDR2 is ANQGSEA. Sequencing was carried out using naive CXCR3- CD8+ T cells from blood. As to subset: CD45RO-CCR7+CD27+CD95- naive CD8+ T cells lacking CXCR3 (TNR3-). This TCR derives from a human donor in good health. Some clones in this sample may be carry-over from other donors' samples. The chain is built from TRBV29-1 and TRBJ2-3; the D call of TRBD1 rests on TCRdb alone, since no DNA is present to check it. The CDR3: CSVDRSGQGLDTQYF.